The 5 T cell receptor beta chains presented below share a single source sample, sequenced in a study of cytomegalovirus exposure and HLA in healthy donors. It was with 60 Vbeta and 13 Jbeta primers that the PCR ran. Clones were read by immunoSEQ multiplex PCR, and TCRdb kept only the in-frame ones, dropping some. The sample consists of 100,000 or so clones, around 70% of them appearing once. Sequences were obtained from PBMCs. All receptors come from a young man in good health and CMV-seronegative.

The chain uses TRBV12-5 and TRBJ2-3, with a weak D call TRBD2 (5 bases). The CDR3 has 18 amino acids. Trimming pared 2 bases from V and 2 bases from J, leaving 20 bases between. CDR1 LGHNT and CDR2 FRNRAP come from the germline V gene. Written as DNA, the CDR3 is TGTGCTAGTGGTTTGCTCCTCCTTGGGAGAAGCTCCACAGATACGCAGTATTTT. Amino acids: CASGLLLLGRSSTDTQYF.

This rearrangement joins TRBV19 to TRBJ2-7; possible D gene TRBD2, 6 bases. Germline CDR1 LNHDA, CDR2 SQIVND (reference sequence). The CDR3 length is 13 residues. Trimming left V 5 bases short and J 3 bases short, with 11 bases between. Written as DNA, the CDR3 is TGTGCCAGTAGTGGGGGACTTCGCTACGAGCAGTACTTC. This sequence encodes CASSGGLRYEQYF.

The chain has TRBV6-5 and TRBJ1-1, with D possibly matching TRBD1 (6 bases). The germline V gene encodes CDR1 MNHEY and CDR2 SVGAGI. V was cut by 6 bases and J by 1 base, with 12 bases left in between. The CDR3 is 14 amino acids. CDR3 amino acids: CASRAWGQNTEAFF. CDR3 nucleotides: TGTGCCAGCAGGGCCTGGGGGCAGAACACTGAAGCTTTCTTT.

J is TRBJ1-4 and V is TRBV19, with 8 bases lining up with TRBD1. The germline V gene encodes CDR1 LNHDA and CDR2 SQIVND (reference sequence). The CDR3 consists of 14 residues. V lost 5 bases to trimming and J lost 8 bases; unmatched junction nucleotides: 7. The CDR3 reads CASSVDRAGEKLFF. CDR3 in DNA: TGTGCCAGTAGTGTGGACAGGGCGGGGGAAAAACTGTTTTTT.

This chain uses TRBV27 with TRBJ2-3; the D gene is possibly TRBD1 (5 bases). The CDR3 runs to 14 residues. The V end lost 2 bases, the J end lost 10 bases, and 16 bases lay between the germline ends. Per germline, CDR1 MNHEY and CDR2 SMNVEV (reference sequence). This CDR3 reads CASSLPDNPLAQYF. In DNA form, the CDR3 reads TGTGCCAGCAGTTTACCGGACAACCCCCTAGCGCAGTATTTT.